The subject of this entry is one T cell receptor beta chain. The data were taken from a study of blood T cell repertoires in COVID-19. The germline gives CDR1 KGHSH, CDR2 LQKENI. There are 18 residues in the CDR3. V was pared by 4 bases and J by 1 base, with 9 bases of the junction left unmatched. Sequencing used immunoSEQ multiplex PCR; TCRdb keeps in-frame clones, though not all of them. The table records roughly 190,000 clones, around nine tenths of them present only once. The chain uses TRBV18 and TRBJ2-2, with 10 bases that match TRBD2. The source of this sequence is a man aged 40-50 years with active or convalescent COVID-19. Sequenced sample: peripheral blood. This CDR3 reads CASSLKRLAGLNTGELFF. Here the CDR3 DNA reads TGTGCCAGCTCACTTAAACGACTAGCGGGTTTGAACACCGGGGAGCTGTTTTTT.